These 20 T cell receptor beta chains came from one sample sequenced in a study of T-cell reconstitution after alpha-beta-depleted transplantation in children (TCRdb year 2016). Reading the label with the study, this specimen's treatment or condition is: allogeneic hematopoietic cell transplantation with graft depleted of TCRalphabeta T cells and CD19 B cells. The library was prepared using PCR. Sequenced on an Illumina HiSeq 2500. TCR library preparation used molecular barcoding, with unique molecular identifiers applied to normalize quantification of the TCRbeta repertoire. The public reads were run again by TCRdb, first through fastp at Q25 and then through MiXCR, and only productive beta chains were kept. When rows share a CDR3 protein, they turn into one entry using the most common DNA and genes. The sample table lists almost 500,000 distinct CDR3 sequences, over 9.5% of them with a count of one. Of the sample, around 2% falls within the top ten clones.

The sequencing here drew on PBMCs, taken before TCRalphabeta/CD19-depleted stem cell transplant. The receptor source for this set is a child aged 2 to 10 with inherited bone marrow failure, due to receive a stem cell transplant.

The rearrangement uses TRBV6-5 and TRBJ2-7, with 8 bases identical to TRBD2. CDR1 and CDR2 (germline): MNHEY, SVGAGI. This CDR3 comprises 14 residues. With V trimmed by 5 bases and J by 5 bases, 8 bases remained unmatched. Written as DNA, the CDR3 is TGTGCCAGCAGTCCCAGCGGGAGTAACGACGAGCAGTACTTC. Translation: CASSPSGSNDEQYF.

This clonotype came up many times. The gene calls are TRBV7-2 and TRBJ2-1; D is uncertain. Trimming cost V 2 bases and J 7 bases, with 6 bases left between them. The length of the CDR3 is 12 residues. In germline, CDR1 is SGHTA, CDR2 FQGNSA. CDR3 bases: TGTGCCAGCAGCTTATATGCGAATGAGCAGTTCTTC. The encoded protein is CASSLYANEQFF.

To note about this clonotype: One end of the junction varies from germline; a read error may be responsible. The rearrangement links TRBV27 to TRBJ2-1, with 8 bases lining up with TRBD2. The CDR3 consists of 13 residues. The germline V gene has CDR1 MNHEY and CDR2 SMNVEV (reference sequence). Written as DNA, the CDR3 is TGTGCCAGCACTTTAAGCGAGAGCGGGAGACAGTTCTTC. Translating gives CASTLSESGRQFF.

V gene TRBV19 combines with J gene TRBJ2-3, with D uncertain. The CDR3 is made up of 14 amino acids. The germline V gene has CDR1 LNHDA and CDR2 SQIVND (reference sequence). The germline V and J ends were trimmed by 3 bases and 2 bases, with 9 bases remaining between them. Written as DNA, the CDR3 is TGTGCCAGTAGTATTTTAACTGACACAGATACGCAGTATTTT. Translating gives CASSILTDTDTQYF.

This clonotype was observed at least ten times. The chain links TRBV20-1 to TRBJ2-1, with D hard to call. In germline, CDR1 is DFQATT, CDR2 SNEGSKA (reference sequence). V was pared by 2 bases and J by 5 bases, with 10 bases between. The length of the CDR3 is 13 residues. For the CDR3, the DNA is TGCAGTGCTAGATGGAGAGCCGACAATGAGCAGTTCTTC. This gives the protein CSARWRADNEQFF.

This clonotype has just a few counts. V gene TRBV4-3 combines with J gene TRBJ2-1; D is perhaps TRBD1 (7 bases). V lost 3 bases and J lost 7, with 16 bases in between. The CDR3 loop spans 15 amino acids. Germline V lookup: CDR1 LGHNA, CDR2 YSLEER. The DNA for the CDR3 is TGCGCCAGCAGCCAGCTAAACTCAGGGGGGAATGAGCAGTTCTTC. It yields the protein CASSQLNSGGNEQFF.

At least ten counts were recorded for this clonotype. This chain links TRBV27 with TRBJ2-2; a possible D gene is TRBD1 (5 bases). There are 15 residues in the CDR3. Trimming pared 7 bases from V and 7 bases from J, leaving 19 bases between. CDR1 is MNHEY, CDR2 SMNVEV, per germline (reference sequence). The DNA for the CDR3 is TGTGCCAGCACCTCCAGGGATCCCAGGGTCGGGGAGCTGTTTTTT. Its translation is CASTSRDPRVGELFF.

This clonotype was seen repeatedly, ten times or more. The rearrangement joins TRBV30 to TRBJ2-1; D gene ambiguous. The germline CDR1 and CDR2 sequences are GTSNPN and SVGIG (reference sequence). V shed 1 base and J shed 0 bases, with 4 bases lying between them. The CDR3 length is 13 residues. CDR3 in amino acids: CAWSDSSYNEQFF. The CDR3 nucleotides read TGTGCCTGGAGTGACAGCTCCTACAATGAGCAGTTCTTC.

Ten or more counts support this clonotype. The CDR3 DNA follows: TGCAGTGCTAGGGGACTAGCGGGTATACAATCCTACAATGAGCAGTTCTTC. It codes for CSARGLAGIQSYNEQFF. This chain joins TRBV20-1 and TRBJ2-1; 12 bases are a match to TRBD2. The length of the CDR3 is 17 residues. With V trimmed by 3 bases and J by 1 base, 7 bases remained unmatched. Germline V gene data show CDR1 as DFQATT and CDR2 as SNEGSKA (reference sequence).

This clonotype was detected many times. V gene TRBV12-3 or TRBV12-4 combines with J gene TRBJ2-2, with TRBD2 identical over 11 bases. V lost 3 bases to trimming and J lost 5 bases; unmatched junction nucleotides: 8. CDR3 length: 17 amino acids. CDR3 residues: CASSFALAGVGTGELFF. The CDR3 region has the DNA TGTGCCAGCAGTTTCGCACTAGCGGGAGTTGGTACCGGGGAGCTGTTTTTT.

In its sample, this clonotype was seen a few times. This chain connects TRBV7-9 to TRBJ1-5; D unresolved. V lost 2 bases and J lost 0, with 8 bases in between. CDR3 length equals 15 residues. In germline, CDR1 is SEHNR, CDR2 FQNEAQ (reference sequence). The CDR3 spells CASSLSGNSNQPQHF. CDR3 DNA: TGTGCCAGCAGCTTATCAGGAAATAGCAATCAGCCCCAGCATTTT.

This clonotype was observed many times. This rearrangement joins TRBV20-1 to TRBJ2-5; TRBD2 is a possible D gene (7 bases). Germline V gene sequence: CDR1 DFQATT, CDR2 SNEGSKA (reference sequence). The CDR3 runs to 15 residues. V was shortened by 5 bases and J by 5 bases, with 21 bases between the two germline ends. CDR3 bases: TGCAGTGCTGCCTTGGGGACACGGGGAGGGGAGACCCAGTACTTC. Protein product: CSAALGTRGGETQYF.

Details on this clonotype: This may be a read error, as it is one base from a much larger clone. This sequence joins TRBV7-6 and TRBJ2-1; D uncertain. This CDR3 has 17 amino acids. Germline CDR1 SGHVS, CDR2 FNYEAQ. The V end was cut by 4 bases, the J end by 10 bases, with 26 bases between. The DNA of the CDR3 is TGTGCCAGCAGCTCCGAGCTTATCCGCCTGGTGCTCAGAGAGCAGTTCTTC. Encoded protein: CASSSELIRLVLREQFF.

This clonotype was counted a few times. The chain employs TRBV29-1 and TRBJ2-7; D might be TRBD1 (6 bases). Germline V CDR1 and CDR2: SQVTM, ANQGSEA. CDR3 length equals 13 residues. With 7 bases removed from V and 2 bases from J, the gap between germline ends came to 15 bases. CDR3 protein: CSATTRGAYEQYF. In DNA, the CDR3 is TGCAGCGCCACGACCAGGGGAGCCTACGAGCAGTACTTC.

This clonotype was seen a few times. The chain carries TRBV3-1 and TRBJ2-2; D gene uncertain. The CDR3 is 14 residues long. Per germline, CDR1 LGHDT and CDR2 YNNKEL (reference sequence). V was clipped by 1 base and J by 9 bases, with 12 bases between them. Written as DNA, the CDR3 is TGTGCCAGCAGCCAAGTGGCCGGCGACCGGGAGCTGTTTTTT. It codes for CASSQVAGDRELFF.

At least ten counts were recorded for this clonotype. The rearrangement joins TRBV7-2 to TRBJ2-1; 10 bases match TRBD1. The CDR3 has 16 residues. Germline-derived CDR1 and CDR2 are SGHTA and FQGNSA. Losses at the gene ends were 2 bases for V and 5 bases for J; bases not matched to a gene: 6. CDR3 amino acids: CASSLSYGTGDNEQFF. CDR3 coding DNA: TGTGCCAGCAGCTTATCGTACGGGACAGGGGACAATGAGCAGTTCTTC. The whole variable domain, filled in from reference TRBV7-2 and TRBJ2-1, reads GAGVSQSPSNKVTEKGKDVELRCDPISGHTALYWYRQSLGQGLEFLIYFQGNSAPDKSGLPSDRFSAERTGGSVSTLTIQRTQQEDSAVYLCASSLSYGTGDNEQFFGPGTRLTVL.

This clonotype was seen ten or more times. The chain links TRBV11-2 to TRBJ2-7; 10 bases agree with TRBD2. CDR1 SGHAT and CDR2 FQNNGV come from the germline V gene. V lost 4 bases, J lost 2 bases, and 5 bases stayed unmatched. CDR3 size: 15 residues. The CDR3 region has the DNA TGTGCCAGCAGCTCCAGAGCGGGAGGGGCCTACGAGCAGTACTTC. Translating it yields CASSSRAGGAYEQYF. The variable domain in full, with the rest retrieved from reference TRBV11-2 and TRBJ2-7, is EAGVAQSPRYKIIEKRQSVAFWCNPISGHATLYWYQQILGQGPKLLIQFQNNGVVDDSQLPKDRFSAERLKGVDSTLKIQPAKLEDSAVYLCASSSRAGGAYEQYFGPGTRLTVT.

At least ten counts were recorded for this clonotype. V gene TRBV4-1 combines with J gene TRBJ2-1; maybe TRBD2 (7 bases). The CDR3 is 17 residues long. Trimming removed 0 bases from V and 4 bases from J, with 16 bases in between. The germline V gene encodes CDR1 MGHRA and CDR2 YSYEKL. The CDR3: CASSQDRRGGVYNEQFF. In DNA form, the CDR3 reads TGCGCCAGCAGCCAAGATCGGAGGGGGGGGGTGTACAATGAGCAGTTCTTC.

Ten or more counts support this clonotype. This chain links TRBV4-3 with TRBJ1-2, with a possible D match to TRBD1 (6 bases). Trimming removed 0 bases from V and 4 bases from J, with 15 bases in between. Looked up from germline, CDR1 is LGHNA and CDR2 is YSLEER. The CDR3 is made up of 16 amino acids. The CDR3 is CASSQDVGGSGYGYTF. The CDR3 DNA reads TGCGCCAGCAGCCAAGATGTGGGGGGCTCAGGCTATGGCTACACCTTC.

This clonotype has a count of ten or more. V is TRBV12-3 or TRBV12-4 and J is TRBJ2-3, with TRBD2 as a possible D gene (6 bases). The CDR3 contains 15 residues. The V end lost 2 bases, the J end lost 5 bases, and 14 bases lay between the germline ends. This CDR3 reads CASSLLLARIDTQYF. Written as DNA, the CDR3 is TGTGCCAGCAGTTTATTACTAGCTCGGATAGATACGCAGTATTTT.